The 2 T cell receptor beta chains given below trace back to one sample, sequenced in a study of control samples from healthy donors and cancer patients. TCRdb keeps only in-frame clones here, not all; method: immunoSEQ multiplex PCR. This table holds around 120,000 clones, 80% to 90% found once. The sample comprised blood. The receptor set was obtained from a man in his fifties or sixties in good health.

The V gene is TRBV9, the J gene TRBJ1-1; D ambiguous. Trimming stripped 3 bases from V and 1 base from J, with 10 bases between. The CDR3 totals 14 residues. CDR1 is SGDLS, CDR2 YYNGEE, per germline. CDR3 sequence (DNA): TGTGCCAGCAGCGGTGGACCGTGGAACACTGAAGCTTTCTTT. Encoded protein: CASSGGPWNTEAFF.

The chain combines TRBV7-9 with TRBJ1-2; no reliable D call. The CDR3 runs to 13 residues. From germline, CDR1 is SEHNR and CDR2 FQNEAQ (reference sequence). V was shortened by 2 bases and J by 3 bases, with 7 bases between the two germline ends. The CDR3 sequence: CASSLNTDYGYTF. DNA for the CDR3: TGTGCCAGCAGCTTAAACACCGACTATGGCTACACCTTC. Full variable domain (outside the CDR3, taken from reference TRBV7-9 and TRBJ1-2): DTGVSQNPRHKITKRGQNVTFRCDPISEHNRLYWYRQTLGQGPEFLTYFQNEAQLEKSRLLSDRFSAERPKGSFSTLEIQRTEQGDSAMYLCASSLNTDYGYTFGSGTRLTVV.